This T cell receptor (beta chain) was observed in a study of regulatory T cells in long-lasting Graves disease. Combining iRepertoire HTBI primers with Arm-PCR of CDR3 regions, the authors built TCR beta libraries. TCRdb recomputed calls from the multiplex PCR reads with MiXCR, one row per CDR3 protein. The sample has 400,000 to 500,000 distinct CDR3 sequences; under 15% are singletons. Looked up from germline, CDR1 is SGHTA and CDR2 is FQGNSA. V lost 5 bases, J lost 1 base, and 14 bases lay in between. This CDR3 comprises 15 residues. Time point reported: newly diagnosed GD, antithyroid drugs for less than 3 months. The TCR library used RNA extracted from PBMCs. This sample also appeared in a second study, on T cells in Graves' hyperthyroidism and ophthalmopathy.

The genes are TRBV7-2 and TRBJ2-5; no clear D gene. This TCR came from a woman in her twenties or thirties with Graves disease. The sample consisted of peripheral blood mononuclear cells (PBMCs), taken at new diagnosis, from a patient treated with antithyroid drugs. The CDR3 loop is CASSKGRSVQETQYF. The CDR3, as DNA: TGTGCCAGCAGCAAAGGACGGAGCGTCCAAGAGACCCAGTACTTC.